This TCR beta chain stems from a study of blood T cell repertoires in COVID-19. Study-wide background: The study drew acute and convalescent COVID-19 samples from the United States, Italy and Spain.

This CDR3 is 16 amino acids long. With 1 base removed from V and 1 base from J, the gap between germline ends came to 11 bases. CDR1 and CDR2 (germline): SGHVS, FQNEAQ. Here immunoSEQ multiplex PCR was the method, and the copy in TCRdb shows in-frame clones only, minus some. The sample lists under 450,000 clones, less than 90% seen once, with about 7% in the top ten. The clonotype was recovered from a woman aged 55-70 years with COVID-19, enrolled during active disease. Sequencing was carried out using peripheral blood. The gene calls are TRBV7-8 and TRBJ2-4; weak D call: TRBD2 (5 bases). The CDR3 reads CASSLVGELAKNIQYF. Here the CDR3 DNA reads TGTGCCAGCAGCTTAGTCGGGGAATTGGCCAAAAACATTCAGTACTTC.